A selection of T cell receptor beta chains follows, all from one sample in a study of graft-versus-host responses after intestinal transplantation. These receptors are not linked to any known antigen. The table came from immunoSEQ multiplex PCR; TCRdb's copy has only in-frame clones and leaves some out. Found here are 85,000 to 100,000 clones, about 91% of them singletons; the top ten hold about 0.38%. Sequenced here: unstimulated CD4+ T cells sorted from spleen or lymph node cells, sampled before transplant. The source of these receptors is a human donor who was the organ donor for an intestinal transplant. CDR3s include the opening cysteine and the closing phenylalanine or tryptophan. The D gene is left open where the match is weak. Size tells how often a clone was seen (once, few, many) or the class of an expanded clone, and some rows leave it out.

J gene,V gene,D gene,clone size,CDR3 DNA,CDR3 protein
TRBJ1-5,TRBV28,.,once,TGTGCCAGCAGTTTATCGGGGGGCTATAGCAATCAGCCCCAGCATTTT,CASSLSGGYSNQPQHF
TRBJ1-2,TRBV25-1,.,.,TGTGCCAGCAGATCCCCGAATGCCCGGGGATGGGGCTACACCTTC,CASRSPNARGWGYTF
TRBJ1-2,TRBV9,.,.,TGTGCCAGCACACGCGCGGTCTATGGCTACACCTTC,CASTRAVYGYTF
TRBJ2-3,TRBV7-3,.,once,TGTGCCAGCAGCTCCACTAGCACAGATACGCAGTATTTT,CASSSTSTDTQYF
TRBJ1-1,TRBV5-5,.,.,TGTGCCAGCAGCTTTCGTGTGGGAGACCGACTGATAACTAACACTGAAGCTTTCTTT,CASSFRVGDRLITNTEAFF
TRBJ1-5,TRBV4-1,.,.,TGCGCCAGCAGCCCCACAGGGTCGGGTCAGCCCCAGCATTTT,CASSPTGSGQPQHF
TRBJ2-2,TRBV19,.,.,TGTGCCAGTAGGTGGGGGGATCGGGCCGGGGAGCTGTTTTTT,CASRWGDRAGELFF
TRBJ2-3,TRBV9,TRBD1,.,TGTGCCAGCAGCGTCGACCCACAGGGGACAGATACGCAGTATTTT,CASSVDPQGTDTQYF
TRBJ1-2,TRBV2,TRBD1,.,TGTGCCAGCAGTTACCGACAGGGCACACGGGGCTACACCTTC,CASSYRQGTRGYTF
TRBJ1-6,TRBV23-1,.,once,TGCGCCAGCAGTCGTAAGGGAGGGCGAGTTCCCCTCCACTTT,CASSRKGGRVPLHF
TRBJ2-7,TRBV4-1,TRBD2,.,TGCGCCAGCAGCCCATCTCACCTAGCGGGAGAGGGGGGGGAAGGTTACTACGAGCAGTACTTC,CASSPSHLAGEGGEGYYEQYF
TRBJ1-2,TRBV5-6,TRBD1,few,TGTGCCAGCAGCAGGGGCCGACAGGGGACTAACTATGGCTACACCTTC,CASSRGRQGTNYGYTF
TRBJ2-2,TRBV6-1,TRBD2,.,TGTGCCAGCAGTGGGCTAGCGGGGATAAGGGAGCTGTTTTTT,CASSGLAGIRELFF
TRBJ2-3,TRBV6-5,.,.,TGTGCCAGTAGGAGACGGAGCACAGATACGCAGTATTTT,CASRRRSTDTQYF
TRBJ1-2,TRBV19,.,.,TGTGCCAGTCTTCAGGAAAACTATGGCTACACCTTC,CASLQENYGYTF
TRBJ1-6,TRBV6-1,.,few,TGTGCCAGCAGTGAAGCCGACCAGGTCCCCCTCCACTTT,CASSEADQVPLHF
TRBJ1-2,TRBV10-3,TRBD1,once,TGTGCCATCAAGCAACAGGGGGGGGATGGCTACACCTTC,CAIKQQGGDGYTF
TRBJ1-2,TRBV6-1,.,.,TGTGCCACCAAATTCTTGGTAGAATATGGCTACACCTTC,CATKFLVEYGYTF
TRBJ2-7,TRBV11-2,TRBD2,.,TGTGCCAGCACCTTAGGACTAGCGGGCATCTACGAGCAGTACTTC,CASTLGLAGIYEQYF
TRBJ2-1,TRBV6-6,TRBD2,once,TGTGCCAGCAGCGGGGGGGCCTACAATGAGCAGTTCTTC,CASSGGAYNEQFF
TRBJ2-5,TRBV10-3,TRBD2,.,TGTGCCATCTCAGCGGGAGACCCCCAAGAGACCCAGTACTTC,CAISAGDPQETQYF
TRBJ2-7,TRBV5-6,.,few,TGTGCCAGCAGAGTCAGGGGCCCGACCTACGAGCAGTACTTC,CASRVRGPTYEQYF
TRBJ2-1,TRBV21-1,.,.,.,CASSVAVAGGSSYNEQFF
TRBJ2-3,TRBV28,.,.,TGTGCCAGCCACGCCAGCGGGAGCACAGATACGCAGTATTTT,CASHASGSTDTQYF